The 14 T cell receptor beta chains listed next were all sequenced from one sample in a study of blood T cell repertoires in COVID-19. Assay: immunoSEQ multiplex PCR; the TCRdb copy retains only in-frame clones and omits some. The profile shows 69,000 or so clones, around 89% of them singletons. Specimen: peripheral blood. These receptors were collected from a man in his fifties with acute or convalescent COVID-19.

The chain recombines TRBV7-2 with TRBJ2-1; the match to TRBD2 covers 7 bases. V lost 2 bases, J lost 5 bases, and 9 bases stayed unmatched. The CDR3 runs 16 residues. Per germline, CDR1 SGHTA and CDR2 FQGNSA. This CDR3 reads CASSLREERGNNEQFF. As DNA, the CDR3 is TGTGCCAGCAGCTTAAGGGAGGAGCGGGGTAACAATGAGCAGTTCTTC.

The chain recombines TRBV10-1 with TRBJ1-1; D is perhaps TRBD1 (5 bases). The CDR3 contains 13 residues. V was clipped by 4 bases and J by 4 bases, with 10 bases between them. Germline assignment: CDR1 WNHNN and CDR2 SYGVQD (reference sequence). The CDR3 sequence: CASSVRVGTEAFF. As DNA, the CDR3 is TGCGCCAGCAGTGTCAGGGTGGGCACTGAAGCTTTCTTT.

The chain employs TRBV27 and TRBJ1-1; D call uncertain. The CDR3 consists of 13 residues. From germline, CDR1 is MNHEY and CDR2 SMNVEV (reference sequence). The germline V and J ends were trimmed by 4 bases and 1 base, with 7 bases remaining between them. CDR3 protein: CASSWSQNTEAFF. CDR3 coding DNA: TGTGCCAGCAGTTGGAGCCAGAACACTGAAGCTTTCTTT.

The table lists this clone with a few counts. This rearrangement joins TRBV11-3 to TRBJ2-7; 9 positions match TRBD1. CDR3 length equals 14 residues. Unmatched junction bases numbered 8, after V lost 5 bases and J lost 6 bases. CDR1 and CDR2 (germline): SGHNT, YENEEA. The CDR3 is CASSQGTGFSEQYF. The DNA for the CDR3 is TGTGCCAGCAGCCAAGGGACAGGGTTTAGCGAGCAGTACTTC. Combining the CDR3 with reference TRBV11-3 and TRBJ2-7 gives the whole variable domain EAGVVQSPRYKIIEKKQPVAFWCNPISGHNTLYWYLQNLGQGPELLIRYENEEAVDDSQLPKDRFSAERLKGVDSTLKIQPAELGDSAVYLCASSQGTGFSEQYFGPGTRLTVT.

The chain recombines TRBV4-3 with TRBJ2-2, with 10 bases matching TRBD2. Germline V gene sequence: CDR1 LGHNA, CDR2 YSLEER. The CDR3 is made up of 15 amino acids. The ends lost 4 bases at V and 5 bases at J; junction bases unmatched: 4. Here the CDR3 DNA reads TGCGCCAGCAGCCGGGCTAGCGGGAGAACCGGGGAGCTGTTTTTT. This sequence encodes CASSRASGRTGELFF.

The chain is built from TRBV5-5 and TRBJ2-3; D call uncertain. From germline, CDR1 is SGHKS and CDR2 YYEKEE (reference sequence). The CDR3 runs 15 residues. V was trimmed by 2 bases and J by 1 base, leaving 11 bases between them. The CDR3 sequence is CASSLAGFRTDTQYF. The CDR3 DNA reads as TGTGCCAGCAGCTTAGCAGGCTTTCGCACAGATACGCAGTATTTT. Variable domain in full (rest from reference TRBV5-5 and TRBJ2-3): DAGVTQSPTHLIKTRGQQVTLRCSPISGHKSVSWYQQVLGQGPQFIFQYYEKEERGRGNFPDRFSARQFPNYSSELNVNALLLGDSALYLCASSLAGFRTDTQYFGPGTRLTVL.

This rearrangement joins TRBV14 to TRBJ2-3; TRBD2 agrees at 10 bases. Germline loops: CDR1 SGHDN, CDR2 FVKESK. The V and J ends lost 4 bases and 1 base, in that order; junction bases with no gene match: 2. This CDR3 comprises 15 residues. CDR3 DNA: TGTGCCAGCAGCCTTCTAGCGGGAGGCACAGATACGCAGTATTTT. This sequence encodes CASSLLAGGTDTQYF. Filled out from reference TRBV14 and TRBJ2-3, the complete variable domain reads EAGVTQFPSHSVIEKGQTVTLRCDPISGHDNLYWYRRVMGKEIKFLLHFVKESKQDESGMPNNRFLAERTGGTYSTLKVQPAELEDSGVYFCASSLLAGGTDTQYFGPGTRLTVL.

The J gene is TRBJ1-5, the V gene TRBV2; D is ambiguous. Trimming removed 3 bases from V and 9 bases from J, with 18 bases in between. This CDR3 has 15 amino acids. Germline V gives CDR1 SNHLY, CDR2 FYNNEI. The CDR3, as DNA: TGTGCCAGCAGTGATTCGTTGACCCCCGGGAGGCCCCAGCATTTT. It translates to CASSDSLTPGRPQHF. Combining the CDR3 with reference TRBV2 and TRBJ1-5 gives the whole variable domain EPEVTQTPSHQVTQMGQEVILRCVPISNHLYFYWYRQILGQKVEFLVSFYNNEISEKSEIFDDQFSVERPDGSNFTLKIRSTKLEDSAMYFCASSDSLTPGRPQHFGDGTRLSIL.

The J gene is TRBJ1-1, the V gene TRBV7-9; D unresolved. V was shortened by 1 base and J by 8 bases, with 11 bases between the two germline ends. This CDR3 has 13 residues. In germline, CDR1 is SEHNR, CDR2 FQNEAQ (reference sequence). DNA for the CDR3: TGTGCCAGCAGCTTAGTGGCAGGCGGGGAAGCTTTCTTT. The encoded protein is CASSLVAGGEAFF.

This CDR3 is CASSQAEDSGGQPQHF. CDR3 DNA: TGCGCCAGCAGCCAAGCGGAGGACAGTGGGGGTCAGCCCCAGCATTTT. The chain carries TRBV4-1 and TRBJ1-5, with D possibly matching TRBD1 (6 bases). The CDR3 runs 16 residues. Trimming left V 1 base short and J 6 bases short, with 16 bases between. Germline V CDR1 and CDR2: MGHRA, YSYEKL.

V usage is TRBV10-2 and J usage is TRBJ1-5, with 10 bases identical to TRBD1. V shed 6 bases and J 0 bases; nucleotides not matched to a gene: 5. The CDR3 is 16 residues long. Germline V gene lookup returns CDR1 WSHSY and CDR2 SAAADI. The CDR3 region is CASRDRGWASNQPQHF. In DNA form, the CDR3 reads TGCGCCAGCAGGGACAGGGGGTGGGCTAGCAATCAGCCCCAGCATTTT.

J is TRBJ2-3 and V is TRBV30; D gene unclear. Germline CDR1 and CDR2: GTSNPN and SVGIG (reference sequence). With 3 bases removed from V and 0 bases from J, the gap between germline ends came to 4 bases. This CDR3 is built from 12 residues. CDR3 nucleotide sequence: TGTGCCTGGAGGGGCAGCACAGATACGCAGTATTTT. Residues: CAWRGSTDTQYF.

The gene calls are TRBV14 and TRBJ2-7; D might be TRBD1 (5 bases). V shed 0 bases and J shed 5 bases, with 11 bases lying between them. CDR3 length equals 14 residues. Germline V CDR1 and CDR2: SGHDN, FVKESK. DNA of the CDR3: TGTGCCAGCAGCCAAGAAGGGCGCAGGGACGAGCAGTACTTC. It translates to CASSQEGRRDEQYF. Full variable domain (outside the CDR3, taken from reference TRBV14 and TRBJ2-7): EAGVTQFPSHSVIEKGQTVTLRCDPISGHDNLYWYRRVMGKEIKFLLHFVKESKQDESGMPNNRFLAERTGGTYSTLKVQPAELEDSGVYFCASSQEGRRDEQYFGPGTRLTVT.

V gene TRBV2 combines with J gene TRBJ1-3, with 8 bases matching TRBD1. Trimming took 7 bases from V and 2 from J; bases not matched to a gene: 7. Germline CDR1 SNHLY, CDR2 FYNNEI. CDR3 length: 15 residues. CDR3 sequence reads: CASKHRGAAGNTIYF. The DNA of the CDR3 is TGTGCCAGCAAACACAGGGGGGCAGCTGGAAACACCATATATTTT.